This T cell receptor (beta chain) was sequenced during a study of blood T cell repertoires in COVID-19. Study-level information: Samples representing acute and convalescent COVID-19 were sourced from the United States, Italy and Spain. PBMCs, B-cell-depleted T cells, or T cells provided the cDNA or gDNA that made up the material.

This CDR3 has 15 residues. The germline V gene has CDR1 MRHNA and CDR2 SNTAGT. V gave up 3 bases and J gave up 9 bases; unmatched junction bases: 10. How the authors handled the data: Estimated nucleated cell counts came from reference gene primer amplification. TCRdb's table, derived via immunoSEQ multiplex PCR, lists solely in-frame clones and lacks some. D and trimming come from the DNA, and the V and J calls and clone size come from that table. The sample has about 300,000 clones, about 87% seen once; the top ten hold over 1%. This clone has a handful of counts. This chain uses TRBV6-4 with TRBJ2-1; 8 bases fit TRBD2. The source material was peripheral blood. The source is an older man with acute or convalescent COVID-19. CDR3: CASSEGTSTLREQFF. The CDR3 DNA is TGTGCCAGCAGTGAAGGGACTAGTACCTTGCGTGAGCAGTTCTTC.